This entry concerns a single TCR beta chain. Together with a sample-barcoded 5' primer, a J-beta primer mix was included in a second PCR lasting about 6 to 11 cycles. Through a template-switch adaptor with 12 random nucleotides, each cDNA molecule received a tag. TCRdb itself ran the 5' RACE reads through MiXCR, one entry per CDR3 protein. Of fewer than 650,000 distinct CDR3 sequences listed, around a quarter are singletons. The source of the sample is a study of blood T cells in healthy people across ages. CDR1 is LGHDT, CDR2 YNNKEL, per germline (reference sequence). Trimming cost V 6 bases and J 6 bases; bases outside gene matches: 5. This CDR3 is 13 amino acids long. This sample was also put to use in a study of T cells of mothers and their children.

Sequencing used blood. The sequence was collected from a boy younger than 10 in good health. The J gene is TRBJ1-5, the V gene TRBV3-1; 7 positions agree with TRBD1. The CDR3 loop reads CASSLTGAQPQHF. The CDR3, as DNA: TGTGCCAGCAGTCTAACAGGGGCTCAGCCCCAGCATTTT.